This entry describes one T cell receptor beta chain. Its antigen is not identified. CDR1 is MNHEY, CDR2 SVGAGI, per germline. V was clipped by 6 bases and J by 6 bases, with 17 bases between them. The CDR3 spans 14 residues. This specimen belongs to a study of T cells in localized non-small cell lung cancer. Overall study results and limits: Overall survival was longer when the density of T cells in the blood was higher. The appearance of a median approximately 61 of the top 100 tumor clones was seen in adjacent lung. The study sequenced only one region of the tumor. As a result, intratumor heterogeneity could not be excluded and remains possible. There was higher T cell clonality in uninvolved adjacent lung than in tumor, and it was highest there.

Generated by immunoSEQ multiplex PCR, the TCRdb table keeps only in-frame clones and is missing some. The profile covers 34,000 or so clones, with around 93% appearing a single time and under 8% taken by the ten largest. The starting material was peripheral blood, obtained before any cancer treatment. The receptor's source is a female donor over 55 with stage I lung adenocarcinoma. V usage is TRBV6-5 and J usage is TRBJ1-2; D possibly corresponds to TRBD1 (5 bases). The CDR3 region is CASRSTGTADGYTF. The CDR3 DNA reads TGTGCCAGCAGATCAACCGGGACGGCAGATGGCTACACCTTC.